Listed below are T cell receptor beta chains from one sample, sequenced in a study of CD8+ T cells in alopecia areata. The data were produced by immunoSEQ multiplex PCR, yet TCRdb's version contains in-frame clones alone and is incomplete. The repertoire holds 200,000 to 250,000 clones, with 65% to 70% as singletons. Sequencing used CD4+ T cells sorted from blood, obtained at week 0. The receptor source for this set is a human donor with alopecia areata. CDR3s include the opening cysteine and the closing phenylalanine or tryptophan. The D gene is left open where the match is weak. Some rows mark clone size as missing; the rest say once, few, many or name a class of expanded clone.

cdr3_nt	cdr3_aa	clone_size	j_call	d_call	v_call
TGTGCCAGCAGTGAAAAACGGGCTACCCCTAGCACAGATACGCAGTATTTT	CASSEKRATPSTDTQYF	.	TRBJ2-3	.	TRBV6-1
TGCAGCGTTGAGGGTTATGGCTACACCTTC	CSVEGYGYTF	.	TRBJ1-2	.	TRBV29-1
TGTGCCAGCAGTTACTCAGGGACAGGGGGCTCGGAGACCCAGTACTTC	CASSYSGTGGSETQYF	.	TRBJ2-5	TRBD1	TRBV6-5
TGTGCCTCCAATCCAACGGTATACTATGGCTACACCTTC	CASNPTVYYGYTF	.	TRBJ1-2	.	TRBV30
TGTGCCAGCAGCCAAGATGGAGCAGGGCGAGGCTACACCTTC	CASSQDGAGRGYTF	.	TRBJ1-2	.	TRBV4-2
TGTGCCAGCAGCCGTGATCTTAGAGCCGGGACTAGCGGGGTAGGGGAGACCCAGTACTTC	CASSRDLRAGTSGVGETQYF	.	TRBJ2-5	TRBD2	TRBV4-2
TGTGCCAGCAGGGGCGGCTTCTGCACAGATACGCAGTATTTT	CASRGGFCTDTQYF	few	TRBJ2-3	.	TRBV6-8
TGTGCCAGTAGTCAGGCCAGGGGGATCTCTGGGGCCAACGTCCTGACTTTC	CASSQARGISGANVLTF	few	TRBJ2-6	TRBD1	TRBV19
TGTGCCAGCAGCGGGGGTTTGAGTTCACCCCTCCACTTT	CASSGGLSSPLHF	.	TRBJ1-6	.	TRBV5-5
TGTGCCAGCAGCGCGAAGAACACTGAAGCTTTCTTT	CASSAKNTEAFF	.	TRBJ1-1	.	TRBV9
TGTGCCAGCAGTCAGGAATTGGGCGAGCAGTACTTC	CASSQELGEQYF	.	TRBJ2-7	.	TRBV6-5
TGTGCCAGCAGTATCGACAGGGGCCCAAACTATGGCTACACCTTC	CASSIDRGPNYGYTF	.	TRBJ1-2	TRBD1	TRBV2